Listed below are T cell receptor beta chains from one sample, sequenced in a study of CD8 T cells in Susac syndrome. TCRdb used MiXCR to reprocess the immunoSEQ multiplex PCR reads, holding one entry per CDR3 protein. The table lists more than 200,000 distinct CDR3 sequences, about 94% of them singletons. Material: CD4+ T cells from PBMCs. The receptors were gathered from a human donor with Susac syndrome. Each CDR3 is given with its conserved first and last residue. A D gene is named only where the DNA matches it firmly. Not all rows give a size; the values are once, few, many and, for expanded clones, a class.

v_gene,j_gene,abundance,d_gene,CDR3aa,CDR3nt
TRBV7-3,TRBJ2-1,NA,NA,CASSPRGTTSYNEQFF,TGTGCCAGCAGCCCACGGGGTACCACCTCCTACAATGAGCAGTTCTTC
TRBV5-1,TRBJ2-3,NA,TRBD2,CASSLESSGDADTQYF,TGCGCCAGCAGCTTGGAATCGAGCGGGGACGCAGATACGCAGTATTTT
TRBV5-1,TRBJ1-6,NA,NA,CASSSVGERVASPLHF,TGCGCCAGCAGCTCTGTGGGGGAACGGGTGGCTTCACCCCTCCACTTT
TRBV5-1,TRBJ2-5,NA,NA,CASSLVGRQQETQYF,TGCGCCAGCAGCTTGGTTGGTCGGCAGCAAGAGACCCAGTACTTC
TRBV6-5,TRBJ2-1,NA,TRBD2,CASSYSPSGGGKQFF,TGTGCCAGCAGTTACTCGCCTAGCGGGGGTGGAAAGCAGTTCTTC
TRBV20-1,TRBJ2-5,NA,NA,CSAREVVGAGETQYF,TGCAGTGCTAGAGAGGTTGTGGGGGCTGGGGAGACCCAGTACTTC
TRBV20-1,TRBJ1-1,NA,TRBD1,CSATGQGFEAFF,TGCAGTGCTACAGGACAGGGGTTTGAAGCTTTCTTT
TRBV27,TRBJ2-7,NA,NA,CASSPAKSSYEQYF,TGTGCCAGCAGTCCTGCCAAGAGCTCCTACGAGCAGTACTTC
TRBV25-1,TRBJ2-1,NA,TRBD2,CASTRPGLAYNEQFF,TGTGCCAGCACCCGACCGGGACTAGCCTACAATGAGCAGTTCTTC
TRBV9,TRBJ1-1,once,NA,CASSDADSYTEAFF,TGTGCCAGCAGCGATGCAGACTCATACACTGAAGCTTTCTTT
TRBV20-1,TRBJ2-7,NA,TRBD1,CSASAGGSFYEQYF,TGCAGTGCCTCGGCAGGGGGAAGCTTCTACGAGCAGTACTTC
TRBV20-1,TRBJ1-2,NA,TRBD1,CSARPRGYYGYTF,TGCAGTGCCCGACCCAGGGGGTACTATGGCTACACCTTC
TRBV5-1,TRBJ2-5,NA,TRBD2,CASSLARGGSETQYF,TGCGCCAGCAGCTTGGCGCGGGGGGGCTCGGAGACCCAGTACTTC
TRBV3-1,TRBJ2-2,NA,TRBD2,CASSQEGTRRVKELFF,TGTGCCAGCAGCCAAGAAGGGACTAGGAGGGTGAAGGAGCTGTTTTTT
TRBV6-5,TRBJ1-1,NA,NA,CASSYGRENTEAFF,TGTGCCAGCAGTTACGGACGGGAGAACACTGAAGCTTTCTTT
TRBV29-1,TRBJ1-4,NA,TRBD1,CSVTGTEEKLFF,TGCAGCGTGACAGGGACGGAAGAAAAACTGTTTTTT
TRBV9,TRBJ1-1,NA,NA,CASSEGMNTEAFF,TGTGCCAGCAGCGAGGGGATGAACACTGAAGCTTTCTTT
TRBV18,TRBJ2-5,NA,NA,CASSRYGLLETQYF,TGTGCCAGCTCACGGTACGGATTGTTGGAGACCCAGTACTTC
TRBV18,TRBJ2-7,NA,NA,CASSPPSATYEQYF,TGTGCCAGCTCACCACCCTCGGCCACCTACGAGCAGTACTTC
TRBV7-2,TRBJ2-5,NA,NA,CASSLGTQQETQYF,TGTGCCAGCAGCTTGGGGACACAGCAAGAGACCCAGTACTTC
TRBV7-3,TRBJ2-5,NA,NA,CASSLLPSLRETQYF,TGTGCCAGCAGCTTACTTCCCAGCTTAAGAGAGACCCAGTACTTC
TRBV6-5,TRBJ2-3,NA,NA,CASSYPETDTQYF,TGTGCCAGCAGTTACCCCGAAACAGATACGCAGTATTTT
TRBV5-8,TRBJ1-5,NA,NA,CASSLFVGGDQPQHF,TGTGCCAGCAGCTTGTTTGTGGGTGGGGATCAGCCCCAGCATTTT
TRBV20-1,TRBJ2-7,NA,NA,CSARAEAGVTYEQYF,TGCAGTGCTAGAGCAGAAGCGGGTGTAACCTACGAGCAGTACTTC
TRBV5-4,TRBJ2-1,NA,NA,CASSRGADYNEQFF,TGTGCCAGCAGCCGCGGGGCAGACTACAATGAGCAGTTCTTC
TRBV19,TRBJ1-5,few,NA,CASSLANQPQHF,TGTGCCAGTAGCCTAGCAAATCAGCCCCAGCATTTT
TRBV7-9,TRBJ2-3,NA,NA,CASSRGEGAADTQYF,TGTGCCAGCAGCCGTGGGGAGGGGGCCGCAGATACGCAGTATTTT
TRBV3-1,TRBJ1-4,once,NA,CASSQDLGQTNEKLFF,TGTGCCAGCAGCCAAGATCTCGGGCAGACTAATGAAAAACTGTTTTTT
TRBV12-3/TRBV12-4,TRBJ2-1,NA,TRBD2,CASSLGLATYNEQFF,TGTGCCAGCAGTCTCGGACTAGCGACCTACAATGAGCAGTTCTTC
TRBV14,TRBJ1-4,NA,TRBD1,CASSDWDSYNEKLFF,TGTGCCAGCAGCGATTGGGACAGTTATAATGAAAAACTGTTTTTT
TRBV29-1,TRBJ2-1,NA,NA,CSVERSPGGEQFF,TGCAGCGTTGAACGGTCTCCTGGGGGTGAGCAGTTCTTC
TRBV6-2/TRBV6-3,TRBJ1-5,NA,NA,CASSPSVDLTNQPQHF,TGTGCCAGCAGTCCTTCAGTGGACCTCACCAATCAGCCCCAGCATTTT
TRBV30,TRBJ2-1,once,NA,CAWRGSGRGEQFF,TGTGCCTGGAGGGGATCTGGTCGTGGTGAGCAGTTCTTC
TRBV7-3,TRBJ1-6,NA,NA,CASSLDGIGKPLHF,TGTGCCAGCAGCTTGGACGGGATAGGGAAACCCCTCCACTTT
TRBV5-4,TRBJ2-5,NA,NA,CASSLLEGETQYF,TGTGCCAGCAGCTTATTGGAGGGTGAGACCCAGTACTTC
TRBV10-3,TRBJ2-1,NA,NA,CAIGYSGDNEQFF,TGTGCCATCGGCTACTCGGGCGACAATGAGCAGTTCTTC
TRBV19,TRBJ2-5,NA,TRBD2,CASRLAGAQETQYF,TGTGCCAGTAGGCTAGCGGGGGCCCAAGAGACCCAGTACTTC
TRBV4-1,TRBJ2-3,NA,NA,CASSQEGTGGRTDTQYF,TGCGCCAGCAGCCAAGAAGGAACTGGAGGACGCACAGATACGCAGTATTTT
TRBV9,TRBJ1-6,NA,TRBD1,CASSTGQGDSPLHF,TGTGCCAGCAGCACCGGACAGGGCGATTCACCCCTCCACTTT
TRBV7-2,TRBJ1-4,NA,TRBD1,CASSLDRDSATNEKLFF,TGTGCCAGCAGCCTGGACAGGGACAGTGCAACTAATGAAAAACTGTTTTTT
TRBV12-3/TRBV12-4,TRBJ2-1,NA,TRBD1,CASSPPGQGLVGSYNEQFF,TGTGCCAGCAGCCCCCCGGGACAGGGCTTGGTCGGCTCCTACAATGAGCAGTTCTTC
TRBV12-3/TRBV12-4,TRBJ2-1,few,NA,CASSPTWGNEQFF,TGTGCCAGCAGTCCCACATGGGGGAATGAGCAGTTCTTC
TRBV3-1,TRBJ1-3,NA,NA,CASSQEQLDGNTIYF,TGTGCCAGCAGCCAAGAACAGCTGGATGGAAACACCATATATTTT
TRBV6-2/TRBV6-3,TRBJ1-1,NA,NA,CASTLPGIEAFF,TGTGCCAGCACCCTTCCGGGGATTGAAGCTTTCTTT
TRBV20-1,TRBJ1-2,NA,NA,CSARELQGGYTF,TGCAGTGCTAGGGAGCTGCAGGGTGGCTACACCTTC
TRBV29-1,TRBJ2-3,NA,TRBD1,CSVEVPGGIDTQYF,TGCAGCGTTGAGGTACCAGGGGGCATCGATACGCAGTATTTT
TRBV6-1,TRBJ1-1,NA,NA,CASRGTRGQIGTEAFF,TGTGCCAGCAGAGGAACCCGCGGGCAGATCGGGACTGAAGCTTTCTTT
TRBV19,TRBJ2-7,NA,NA,CASSIPGQPWSSYEQYF,TGTGCCAGTAGTATCCCCGGACAGCCCTGGAGCTCCTACGAGCAGTACTTC
TRBV5-4,TRBJ2-7,NA,NA,CASSADRREEQYF,TGTGCCAGCAGCGCGGACCGAAGGGAGGAGCAGTACTTC
TRBV11-2,TRBJ2-2,NA,TRBD2,CASSTEGLAGPRDTGELFF,TGTGCCAGCAGCACGGAGGGACTAGCGGGCCCGAGGGACACCGGGGAGCTGTTTTTT
TRBV9,TRBJ2-2,NA,NA,CASSVGSSGANTGELFF,TGTGCCAGCAGCGTAGGGTCCTCCGGTGCGAACACCGGGGAGCTGTTTTTT
TRBV7-9,TRBJ1-1,NA,NA,CAGMSQGTEAFF,TGTGCCGGTATGTCCCAGGGCACTGAAGCTTTCTTT
TRBV11-2,TRBJ2-7,once,NA,CASSPVGRVREQYF,TGTGCCAGCAGCCCAGTGGGCCGGGTACGGGAGCAGTACTTC
TRBV29-1,TRBJ2-6,NA,TRBD1,CSVIRDREGVLTF,TGCAGCGTTATCCGGGACAGGGAAGGCGTCCTGACTTTC
TRBV29-1,TRBJ2-7,NA,NA,CSVGQAGAAYEQYF,TGCAGCGTTGGGCAGGCAGGGGCGGCCTACGAGCAGTACTTC
TRBV7-2,TRBJ1-2,NA,NA,CASSFRTERDGYTF,TGTGCCAGCAGCTTCCGAACAGAACGGGATGGCTACACCTTC
TRBV4-1,TRBJ2-3,NA,TRBD1,CASSPSDRVNTDTQYF,TGCGCCAGCAGCCCATCCGACAGGGTAAACACAGATACGCAGTATTTT
TRBV20-1,TRBJ1-2,NA,NA,CSARPGPGGGYTF,TGCAGTGCTAGACCTGGGCCCGGGGGTGGCTACACCTTC
TRBV5-1,TRBJ1-1,NA,TRBD1,CASSETGSRGTEAFF,TGCGCCAGCAGCGAAACAGGCTCCAGGGGGACTGAAGCTTTCTTT
TRBV9,TRBJ1-6,once,NA,CASSVPGANSPLHF,TGTGCCAGCAGCGTACCAGGAGCTAATTCACCCCTCCACTTT